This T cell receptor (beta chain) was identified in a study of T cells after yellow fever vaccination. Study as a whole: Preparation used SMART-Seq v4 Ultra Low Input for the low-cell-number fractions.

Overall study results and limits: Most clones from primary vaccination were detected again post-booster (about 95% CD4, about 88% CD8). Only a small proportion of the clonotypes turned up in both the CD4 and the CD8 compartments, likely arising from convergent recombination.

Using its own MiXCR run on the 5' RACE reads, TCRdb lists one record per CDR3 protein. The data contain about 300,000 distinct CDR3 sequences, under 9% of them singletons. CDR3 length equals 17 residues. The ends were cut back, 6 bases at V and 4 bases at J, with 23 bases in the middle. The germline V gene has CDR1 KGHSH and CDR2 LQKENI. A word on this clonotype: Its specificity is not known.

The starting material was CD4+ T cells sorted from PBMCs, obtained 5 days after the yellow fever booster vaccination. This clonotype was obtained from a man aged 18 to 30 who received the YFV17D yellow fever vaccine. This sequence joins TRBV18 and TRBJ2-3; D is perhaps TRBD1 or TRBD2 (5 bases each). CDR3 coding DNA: TGTGCCAGCTCGCCTCAATACGGACTCGGGGACCCAGATACGCAGTATTTT. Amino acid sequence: CASSPQYGLGDPDTQYF.